The present entry profiles one T cell receptor beta chain with its context. This sample stems from a study of blood T cell repertoires in COVID-19. In the study overall: There were acute and convalescent COVID-19 samples, and they came from the United States, Italy and Spain.

Methods used by the authors: Amplified reference gene primers provided the basis for estimating nucleated cell counts. Here immunoSEQ multiplex PCR was the method, and the copy in TCRdb shows in-frame clones only, minus some. That table is the source of V, J and clone size, and D and trimming were worked out from the DNA. The top ten hold around 9.5% of the sample, which has about 140,000 clones, 60% to 80% seen once. Sequencing was done on a sample of peripheral blood. This clonotype was sampled from a woman aged 45-60 years with active or convalescent COVID-19.

The CDR3 is CASSLRGSANEKLFF. The CDR3 DNA reads as TGTGCCAGCAGCCTAAGGGGGTCAGCTAATGAAAAACTGTTTTTT. The chain uses TRBV9 and TRBJ1-4; TRBD1 might be the D (6 bases). The germline CDR1 and CDR2 sequences are SGDLS and YYNGEE. The CDR3 has 15 residues. Deletions cut 4 bases from V and 3 bases from J, with 13 bases between.